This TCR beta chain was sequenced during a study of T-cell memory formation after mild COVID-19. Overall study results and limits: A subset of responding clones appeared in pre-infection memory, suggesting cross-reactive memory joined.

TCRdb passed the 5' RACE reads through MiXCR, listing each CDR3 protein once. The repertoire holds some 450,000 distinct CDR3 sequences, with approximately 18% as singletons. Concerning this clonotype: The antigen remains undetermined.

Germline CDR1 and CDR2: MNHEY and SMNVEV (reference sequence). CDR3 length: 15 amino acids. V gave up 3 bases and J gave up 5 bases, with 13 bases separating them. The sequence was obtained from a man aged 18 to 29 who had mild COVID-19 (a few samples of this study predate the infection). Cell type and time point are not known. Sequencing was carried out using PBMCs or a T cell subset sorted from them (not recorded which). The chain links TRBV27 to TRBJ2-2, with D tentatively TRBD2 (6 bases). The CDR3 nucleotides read TGTGCCAGCAGTTTGGGAGGCAGGGCGACCGGGGAGCTGTTTTTT. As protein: CASSLGGRATGELFF.